The next 3 T cell receptor beta chains were all read from a single sample in a study of cytomegalovirus exposure and HLA in healthy donors. The PCR had 60 Vbeta and 13 Jbeta primers. The protocol was immunoSEQ multiplex PCR, while the TCRdb copy is restricted to in-frame clones and leaves out a portion. The sample holds around 210,000 clones, approximately 78% seen once. Sequenced material: PBMCs. These receptors were collected from a boy aged 5 to 17 in good health and CMV-seronegative.

This clone was seen a few times. The V and J genes are TRBV4-2 and TRBJ2-7, with 7 bases lining up with TRBD1. The trim removed 4 bases at V and 3 bases at J, leaving 12 bases unmatched. The CDR3 extends over 16 amino acids. Germline lookup yields CDR1 LGHNA and CDR2 YNFKEQ. As DNA, the CDR3 is TGTGCCAGCAGCCTTCGAACAGGGGCGCCAGACTACGAGCAGTACTTC. Protein product: CASSLRTGAPDYEQYF.

In its sample, this clone was seen a few times. The chain combines TRBV6-6 with TRBJ1-5; D unclear. Germline V gene lookup returns CDR1 MNHNY and CDR2 SVGAGI (reference sequence). The CDR3 has 12 amino acids. V shed 2 bases and J shed 4 bases, with 3 bases lying between them. CDR3 coding DNA: TGTGCCAGCAGTTACCAGAATCAGCCCCAGCATTTT. Amino acid sequence: CASSYQNQPQHF.

This clone was seen a few times. The chain is built from TRBV4-2 and TRBJ2-1, with TRBD2 matching 7 bases. After removal of 0 bases from V and 2 bases from J, the junction contained 7 bases not matched to a gene. Germline V gives CDR1 LGHNA, CDR2 YNFKEQ. CDR3 length equals 17 residues. CDR3 DNA: TGTGCCAGCAGCCAAGATCCTGGGGGGGAACCCTACAATGAGCAGTTCTTC. It yields the protein CASSQDPGGEPYNEQFF.